This T cell receptor beta chain was captured in a study of shared clonotypes between healthy human individuals (TCRdb year 2020). In terms of the full investigation: The cohort included a few men and a couple of women between 18 and 49 years of age. For each donor, CD4 naive and CD4 memory were each run on three plates, CD8 naive on two plates, and CD8 memory on one plate. To estimate repertoire size and how much clonotypes are shared between individuals, the study performed deep sequencing of blood TCR repertoires from a handful of healthy adults. Libraries were prepared and TCR repertoires were sequenced by different laboratories using diverse techniques, in order to increase sequencing depth and limit assay-specific biases. Per donor, leukapheresis produced somewhere between about 0.94 and 9.5 billion PBMCs.

The donors were healthy, HIV-negative adults with no recently reported acute infections or vaccinations. All donors were Caucasian adults living in Nashville, Tennessee, USA. CD4+ T cells were enriched by magnetic negative selection, after which naive cells were positively selected on CD45RA and the negative fraction was taken as the memory subset. After blood collection by leukapheresis, PBMCs were isolated using Ficoll-Histopaque density gradient centrifugation and then cryopreserved in the vapor phase of liquid nitrogen. Analytical flow cytometry was used to check the purity and quantity of every magnetically sorted T cell population. Genomic DNA was isolated from each sorted fraction and quantified by UV absorbance on a Nanodrop 2000c. Concerning this clone: Its antigen specificity is not known. Base qualities are not recorded, but no much larger clone differs from it by a single base.

From the cysteine up to the phenylalanine, the CDR3 has a length of 15 residues. The entry retains the CDR3 DNA only, 45 bases that are in frame from base 1. The germline V gene gives CDR1 as MDHEN and CDR2 as SYDVKM. After removal of 8 bases from V and 6 bases from J, the junction retains 12 bases not matched to a gene. What the study reported, not specific to this receptor: Pairwise subsampling indicated that sequencing depth was expected to affect the degree of clonotype sharing among donors. The small number of donors limited the genetic and exposure-history diversity represented. Sampling was limited to blood, and TCR repertoires in tissue likely differ from TCR repertoires in blood. Naive subsets generally had larger estimated clonotype richness than memory subsets. Rarefaction of sorted-subset datasets indicated incomplete sequencing despite the large sequencing depth. Higher generation probabilities were observed for clonotypes shared by all four sorted-subset donors than for non-shared clonotypes. Across several donors, approximately 4.9% of naive CD4, more than 3% of naive CD8, 2.3% of memory CD4, and approximately 0.42% of memory CD8 clonotypes were shared.

Using the deep immunoSEQ assay, multiplex PCR amplified TCR CDR3 regions from genomic DNA. For each cell subset, the extracted genomic DNA was distributed evenly across all wells of several immunoSEQ 96-well plates, and each plate served as one replicate. For sorted subsets, 200 ng of genomic DNA, equivalent to roughly 30,000 T cell genomes, went into each replicate PCR. Purified libraries were quantified with a Qubit 3.0 fluorometer, sized on a Bioanalyzer 2100, and re-quantified with the KAPA Library Quantification kit. Every immunoSEQ 96-well plate was sequenced on a dedicated single-read 150-cycle Illumina NextSeq 550 flow cell. Concerning the study's data processing: Because the immunoSEQ output held only junctional sequences and lacked quality scores, the filtering could not match the filtering applied to full-length reads. To assign V/J genes and CDR3, sequences were annotated against IMGT germline references using PyIR, a Python wrapper for IgBLAST v1.9. Reads with weak V/J assignments (E-value above 1e-6), missing CDR3, stop codons, out-of-frame junctions, or ambiguous translated residues were removed. A V3J clonotype was defined by an identical inferred V gene, J gene, and CDR3 amino acid sequence. To compute the percentage overlap between repertoires, the number of shared unique clonotypes was divided by the size of the smaller repertoire. Three approaches were used to assess repertoire richness: RTK rarefaction, the Chao1 estimator, and Recon v2.1 estimates of unobserved clonotypes. Generation probabilities for all TCRbeta clonotypes obtained by the gDNA method from several donors were computed using OLGA. TCRdb mirrors the immuneACCESS table, restricted to in-frame sequences. Some clones are absent from its copies; in checked studies, under half trace to an unresolved V gene, and the reason for the others is unknown. That table supplies the V and J calls and clone size; D and trimming were determined from the DNA. Within this sample are 2 million to 2.5 million clones, with about 90% of them counted one time only. Approximately 0.39% of the sample belongs to the ten largest clones.

The sequence derives from a man aged 18 to 29 in good health. Some clones in this sample may be carry-over from other donors' samples. Sequenced sample: naive CD4+ T cells from PBMCs. According to the study, the label for this sample's cell subset or site signals: CD45RA+ positively selected. In this chain, TRBV28 is recombined with TRBJ2-3, with TRBD2 matching 9 junction bases. CDR3 region: CASGGTSFERDTQYF. Read as DNA, the sequence is TGTGCCAGCGGGGGGACTAGCTTCGAGCGTGATACGCAGTATTTT.